Listed below are T cell receptor beta chains from one sample, sequenced in a study of spatial heterogeneity in lung cancer. TCRdb re-called the 5' RACE reads through MiXCR, storing one row per CDR3 protein. In the table there are 4,500 to 6,500 distinct CDR3 sequences, approximately 13% of which are singletons. This specimen consisted of normal lung tissue next to the tumor, obtained at surgery. All receptors derive from a female donor with early-stage non-small cell lung cancer. CDR3s include the opening cysteine and the closing phenylalanine or tryptophan. The D gene is left open where the match is weak. Size tells how often a clone was seen (once, few, many) or the class of an expanded clone, and some rows leave it out.

clone_size	d_call	v_call	j_call	cdr3_aa	cdr3_nt
.	.	TRBV24-1	TRBJ1-1	CATTLKGEGSQNTEAFF	TGTGCCACCACTCTTAAGGGGGAGGGGAGCCAGAACACTGAAGCTTTCTTT
many	.	TRBV7-6	TRBJ2-5	CASSLTQQETQYF	TGTGCCAGCAGCTTAACGCAGCAAGAGACCCAGTACTTC
few	.	TRBV11-2	TRBJ2-5	CASSLGPSRETQYF	TGTGCCAGCAGCTTAGGGCCAAGCCGAGAGACCCAGTACTTC
many	TRBD2	TRBV7-2	TRBJ2-3	CASSPGTSGRRDTQYF	TGTGCCAGCAGCCCTGGGACTAGCGGGAGGAGAGATACGCAGTATTTT
medium-sized	TRBD2	TRBV7-2	TRBJ2-2	CASKRAGASGNTGELFF	TGTGCCAGCAAACGAGCGGGAGCTAGCGGAAACACCGGGGAGCTGTTTTTT
few	TRBD1	TRBV6-2/TRBV6-3	TRBJ2-6	CASSGWTGAPSGANVLTF	TGTGCCAGCAGTGGCTGGACAGGGGCTCCCTCTGGGGCCAACGTCCTGACTTTC
many	TRBD1	TRBV6-6	TRBJ1-3	CASSNRGFLIATIYF	TGTGCCAGCAGCAACAGGGGTTTCCTTATAGCCACCATATATTTT
medium-sized	.	TRBV6-5	TRBJ2-3	CASSPVRPDTQYF	TGTGCCAGCAGTCCGGTTAGGCCAGATACGCAGTATTTT
many	.	TRBV20-1	TRBJ1-3	CSARVAVGGYGNTIYF	TGCAGTGCTAGAGTGGCAGTCGGGGGATATGGAAACACCATATATTTT
.	.	TRBV7-8	TRBJ2-1	CASNSRGSAEYNEQFF	TGTGCCAGCAACTCGAGAGGGTCCGCCGAATACAATGAGCAGTTCTTC
medium-sized	.	TRBV7-8	TRBJ2-5	CASSFKGEQETQYF	TGTGCCAGCAGCTTCAAAGGAGAACAAGAGACCCAGTACTTC
many	.	TRBV7-2	TRBJ1-2	CASSLVVGGRPTYGYTF	TGTGCCAGCAGCTTAGTAGTTGGGGGCAGGCCCACCTATGGCTACACCTTC
few	TRBD2	TRBV27	TRBJ2-1	CASSLTGLSNEQFF	TGTGCCAGCAGTTTAACGGGACTAAGCAATGAGCAGTTCTTC
medium-sized	.	TRBV6-5	TRBJ1-4	CASSYSRVVEKLFF	TGTGCCAGCAGTTACTCAAGGGTGGTGGAAAAACTGTTTTTT
.	TRBD2	TRBV7-3	TRBJ2-1	CASSLSASGSVNEQFF	TGTGCCAGCAGCTTATCCGCTAGCGGGAGCGTCAATGAGCAGTTCTTC
many	TRBD1	TRBV7-2	TRBJ2-1	CASRGGQGGNEQFF	TGTGCCAGCAGGGGAGGACAGGGAGGTAATGAGCAGTTCTTC
many	.	TRBV7-2	TRBJ2-5	CASSLGGTAGQETQYF	TGTGCCAGCAGCTTAGGGGGGACGGCGGGGCAAGAGACCCAGTACTTC
medium-sized	TRBD1	TRBV4-3	TRBJ1-1	CASSQGTGSENTEAFF	TGCGCCAGCAGCCAGGGGACAGGGTCCGAGAACACTGAAGCTTTCTTT
.	.	TRBV9	TRBJ2-6	CASSALLGAGANVLTF	TGTGCCAGCAGCGCTTTATTGGGTGCTGGGGCCAACGTCCTGACTTTC
medium-sized	TRBD1	TRBV9	TRBJ2-3	CASTHRGFGTDTQYF	TGTGCCAGCACCCACAGGGGGTTTGGGACAGATACGCAGTATTTT
many	.	TRBV3-1	TRBJ1-3	CASSQEAYSGNTIYF	TGTGCCAGCAGCCAAGAGGCTTACTCTGGAAACACCATATATTTT
few	.	TRBV5-1	TRBJ2-7	CASSLGSGESYEQYF	TGCGCCAGCAGCTTGGGTTCAGGGGAATCCTACGAGCAGTACTTC
many	.	TRBV20-1	TRBJ1-1	CSARVGDTDTEAFF	TGCAGTGCTAGAGTTGGGGACACAGACACTGAAGCTTTCTTT
.	.	TRBV3-1	TRBJ2-4	CASSQDNTNIQYF	TGTGCCAGCAGCCAAGACAACACAAACATTCAGTACTTC
medium-sized	TRBD1	TRBV6-6	TRBJ1-1	CASSTLDRGNTEAFF	TGTGCCAGCAGTACGCTGGACAGGGGGAACACTGAAGCTTTCTTT
many	TRBD1	TRBV7-2	TRBJ1-1	CASSLEETGWYLTEAFF	TGTGCCAGCAGCTTAGAGGAGACAGGGTGGTATCTCACTGAAGCTTTCTTT
many	TRBD2	TRBV20-1	TRBJ2-2	CSARDATSGTNTGELFF	TGCAGTGCTAGAGACGCAACTAGCGGAACGAACACCGGGGAGCTGTTTTTT
many	.	TRBV7-9	TRBJ2-1	CASSLRGTYNEQFF	TGTGCCAGCAGCTTGCGTGGGACCTACAATGAGCAGTTCTTC
.	.	TRBV6-1	TRBJ1-6	CASRGPNSPLHF	TGTGCCAGCCGGGGCCCTAATTCACCCCTCCACTTT
many	.	TRBV10-3	TRBJ1-6	CAIRGQEDSISPLHF	TGTGCCATCAGGGGCCAGGAGGATAGTATTTCACCCCTCCACTTT
.	.	TRBV7-9	TRBJ1-2	CASSLGDPTRYGYTF	TGTGCCAGCAGCTTGGGGGACCCTACCCGCTATGGCTACACCTTC
many	.	TRBV19	TRBJ1-2	CASSIQTGPWGYTF	TGTGCCAGTAGTATTCAGACAGGCCCCTGGGGCTACACCTTC
.	TRBD1	TRBV29-1	TRBJ1-1	CSVAPDRGPFWDTEAFF	TGCAGCGTTGCTCCGGACAGGGGACCTTTCTGGGACACTGAAGCTTTCTTT
medium-sized	TRBD2	TRBV7-9	TRBJ2-1	CASSTWEGNEQFF	TGTGCCAGCAGCACTTGGGAGGGGAATGAGCAGTTCTTC
.	.	TRBV12-3/TRBV12-4	TRBJ2-3	CASSFGRTDTQYF	TGTGCCAGCAGTTTCGGGCGCACAGATACGCAGTATTTT
large	TRBD1	TRBV28	TRBJ1-2	CASRPDREPYVGTF	TGTGCCAGCAGACCAGACAGGGAACCCTATGTGGGGACCTTC
once	.	TRBV6-1	TRBJ1-6	CASTADSYNSALHF	TGTGCCAGCACGGCGGACTCCTATAATTCAGCCCTCCACTTT
many	TRBD2	TRBV7-8	TRBJ2-3	CASWTSASTDTQYF	TGTGCCAGCTGGACTAGCGCTAGCACAGATACGCAGTATTTT
large	.	TRBV7-2	TRBJ2-3	CASSLGPIGQYF	TGTGCCAGCAGCTTAGGACCCATAGGGCAGTATTTT
many	.	TRBV12-3/TRBV12-4	TRBJ1-1	CASSLRRGGNTEAFF	TGTGCCAGCAGCCTCAGGCGAGGGGGGAACACTGAAGCTTTCTTT
many	.	TRBV2	TRBJ2-4	CASSEATGAGIQYF	TGTGCCAGCAGTGAAGCGACGGGGGCAGGCATTCAGTACTTC
many	TRBD2	TRBV20-1	TRBJ2-1	CSADLAGPYNEQFF	TGCAGTGCGGACCTAGCGGGGCCTTACAATGAGCAGTTCTTC
medium-sized	.	TRBV6-5	TRBJ1-5	CASSQSSNQPQHF	TGTGCCAGCAGTCAGAGTAGCAATCAGCCCCAGCATTTT
.	TRBD1	TRBV7-9	TRBJ1-4	CASSPLPGQGAEDEKLFF	TGTGCCAGCAGCCCGCTCCCGGGACAGGGGGCGGAGGATGAAAAACTGTTTTTT
medium-sized	.	TRBV7-2	TRBJ1-2	CASSPPQGYYGYTF	TGTGCCAGCAGCCCACCCCAAGGGTACTATGGCTACACCTTC
medium-sized	.	TRBV18	TRBJ2-7	CASSPRRDGSSYEQYF	TGTGCCAGCTCACCGCGCCGGGACGGAAGCTCCTACGAGCAGTACTTC
.	.	TRBV7-2	TRBJ2-1	CASSFMWINEQFF	TGTGCCAGCAGCTTTATGTGGATCAATGAGCAGTTCTTC
.	.	TRBV4-3	TRBJ2-1	CASSQEAQTYNEQFF	TGCGCCAGCAGCCAGGAGGCACAGACGTACAATGAGCAGTTCTTC
many	.	TRBV11-2	TRBJ2-1	CASSLGLASHNEQFF	TGTGCCAGCAGCTTAGGGCTAGCGTCACACAATGAGCAGTTCTTC
many	TRBD2	TRBV2	TRBJ2-1	CAGGLPPQFF	TGTGCCGGGGGACTACCTCCGCAGTTCTTC
medium-sized	.	TRBV7-2	TRBJ2-3	CASSPQGHDTQYF	TGTGCCAGCAGCCCCCAGGGGCACGATACGCAGTATTTT